The 12 T cell receptor beta chains below come from one sample, sequenced in a study of PD-1 blockade in classical Hodgkin lymphoma. Profiled with immunoSEQ multiplex PCR; TCRdb holds only in-frame clones, not every one. The sample includes about 23,000 clones, around 83% of them seen just once. There was relapse after autologous stem cell transplantation in every patient, and there was variation in brentuximab vedotin exposure. The CD4+ T cells used were purified from thawed PBMCs through magnetic negative selection. This specimen was CD4+ T cells from blood, taken at baseline. The receptors shown here come from a human donor with classical Hodgkin lymphoma.

The V gene is TRBV11-2, the J gene TRBJ1-5, with D unresolved. Trimming left V 3 bases short and J 3 bases short, with 3 bases between. Germline CDR1 and CDR2: SGHAT and FQNNGV. The CDR3 sequence is 12 residues long. For the CDR3, the DNA is TGTGCCAGCAGCTTGAACAATCAGCCCCAGCATTTT. Translation gives CASSLNNQPQHF.

Concerning this clone: The junction does not match germline at one end; this may be a read error. The sample has other DNA sequences that encode this CDR3 too. The CDR3 DNA reads as TGTGCCAGCAGCCCAGGGGGCAATGGCTATACCTTC. It translates to CASSPGGNGYTF. The J gene is TRBJ1-2, the V gene TRBV5-4; 8 bases map to TRBD1. Germline V gene lookup returns CDR1 SGHNT and CDR2 YYREEE (reference sequence). The CDR3 is 12 residues long. Combining the CDR3 with reference TRBV5-4 and TRBJ1-2 gives the whole variable domain ETGVTQSPTHLIKTRGQQVTLRCSSQSGHNTVSWYQQALGQGPQFIFQYYREEENGRGNFPPRFSGLQFPNYSSELNVNALELDDSALYLCASSPGGNGYTFGSGTRLTVV.

The rearrangement links TRBV6-1 to TRBJ1-4; no clear D. The CDR3 spans 13 residues. Looked up from germline, CDR1 is MNHNS and CDR2 is SASEGT. V was cut by 10 bases and J by 1 base, with 10 bases left in between. The CDR3 DNA is TGTGCCACCAGACCCCAAACTAATGAAAAACTGTTTTTT. It encodes CATRPQTNEKLFF.

The chain joins TRBV18 to TRBJ1-1; a weak D match, TRBD1 (6 bases). The CDR3 extends over 16 amino acids. The V end lost 3 bases, the J end lost 1 base, and 15 bases lay between the germline ends. Germline lookup yields CDR1 KGHSH and CDR2 LQKENI. CDR3 loop: CASSPYSFRGNTEAFF. CDR3 in DNA: TGTGCCAGCTCACCTTACTCTTTCAGGGGGAACACTGAAGCTTTCTTT.

This clone was recorded a few times. V and J are TRBV7-9 and TRBJ1-2, with TRBD1 as a possible D gene (6 bases). The CDR3 runs to 14 residues. V was cut by 5 bases and J by 8 bases, with 18 bases left in between. The germline CDR1 and CDR2 sequences are SEHNR and FQNEAQ (reference sequence). The CDR3 sequence is CASSPQQGSGGYTF. The CDR3 coding sequence is TGTGCCAGCAGCCCCCAACAGGGTTCTGGCGGCTACACCTTC.

Points on this clone: This sample includes further DNA sequences coding for the same CDR3. V gene TRBV11-3 combines with J gene TRBJ1-6; D is ambiguous. The V gene's germline CDR1 is SGHNT and CDR2 YENEEA. The length of the CDR3 is 18 residues. V lost 0 bases to trimming and J lost 0 bases, with 12 bases between them. CDR3 nucleotide sequence: TGTGCCAGCAGCTTAGATCAAGGCGGCAGCTCCTATAATTCACCCCTCCACTTT. Translated: CASSLDQGGSSYNSPLHF.

The chain has TRBV5-6 and TRBJ1-1, with no clear D. V lost 4 bases to trimming and J lost 2 bases, with 3 bases between them. Germline CDR1 SGHDT, CDR2 YYEEEE. The CDR3 contains 11 residues. The CDR3 DNA reads as TGTGCCAGCAGCATAAACACTGAAGCTTTCTTT. As protein: CASSINTEAFF.

This chain connects TRBV6-1 to TRBJ2-3, with 8 bases aligning to TRBD1. CDR1 is MNHNS, CDR2 SASEGT, per germline. Losses at the gene ends were 3 bases for V and 1 base for J; bases not matched to a gene: 9. The CDR3 is 17 residues long. DNA of the CDR3: TGTGCCAGCAGTGATCCCCACGGGACAGGAGGCACAGATACGCAGTATTTT. This encodes CASSDPHGTGGTDTQYF.

J is TRBJ1-4 and V is TRBV28; 10 positions agree with TRBD1. After removal of 6 bases from V and 4 bases from J, the junction contained 5 bases not matched to a gene. The germline V gene has CDR1 MDHEN and CDR2 SYDVKM. This CDR3 comprises 15 residues. The CDR3 DNA is TGTGCCAGCAGCCGCGGGGACAGGGGTAATGAAAAACTGTTTTTT. This codes for CASSRGDRGNEKLFF. The complete variable domain, with remaining parts taken from reference TRBV28 and TRBJ1-4, reads DVKVTQSSRYLVKRTGEKVFLECVQDMDHENMFWYRQDPGLGLRLIYFSYDVKMKEKGDIPEGYSVSREKKERFSLILESASTNQTSMYLCASSRGDRGNEKLFFGSGTQLSVL.

This chain joins TRBV28 and TRBJ2-7; D gene ambiguous. Trimming stripped 8 bases from V and 4 bases from J, with 15 bases between. Germline-derived CDR1 and CDR2 are MDHEN and SYDVKM. The CDR3 runs to 13 residues. The CDR3 here is CASLLPGRYEQYF. The CDR3 DNA follows: TGTGCCAGCCTCCTTCCGGGCCGATACGAGCAGTACTTC.

The chain is built from TRBV5-5 and TRBJ1-4, with a tentative D call TRBD1 (5 bases). CDR1 is SGHKS and CDR2 is YYEKEE in the germline V gene (reference sequence). The CDR3 is made up of 16 amino acids. Trimming cost V 4 bases and J 5 bases, with 18 bases left between them. CDR3 DNA: TGTGCCAGCAGCCGGAGGTCAGCAGGGCTGAATGAAAAACTGTTTTTT. Translation gives CASSRRSAGLNEKLFF.

This clone was counted only a few times. The rearrangement uses TRBV6-1 and TRBJ1-5; D might be TRBD1 (6 bases). The CDR3 covers 13 residues. V was trimmed by 4 bases and J by 4 bases, leaving 8 bases between them. CDR1 is MNHNS, CDR2 SASEGT, per germline. This chain's CDR3 is CASSGTANQPQHF. The CDR3 nucleotides read TGTGCCAGCAGTGGGACAGCAAATCAGCCCCAGCATTTT.